One and the same sample provided the 31 T cell receptor beta chains below, sequenced in a study of cytomegalovirus exposure and HLA in healthy donors. Assay: immunoSEQ multiplex PCR; the TCRdb copy retains only in-frame clones and omits some. Of 150,000 to 200,000 clones in the sample, 88% were seen once. The sample comprised PBMCs. These receptor sequences come from a man younger than 35 in good health and CMV-seronegative.

The CDR3 sequence is CASSFDRGHGYTF. CDR3 nucleotide sequence: TGTGCCAGCAGTTTTGACAGGGGCCATGGCTACACCTTC. J is TRBJ1-2 and V is TRBV27, with TRBD1 identical over 8 bases. The CDR3 covers 13 residues. Trimming removed 3 bases from V and 6 bases from J; junction bases left unmatched: 3. Germline V lookup: CDR1 MNHEY, CDR2 SMNVEV (reference sequence).

This chain's CDR3 is CASSQELGELFF. DNA for the CDR3: TGTGCCAGCAGCCAAGAACTGGGGGAGCTGTTTTTT. The V call is TRBV4-2, the J call TRBJ2-2; D is unresolved. V lost 0 bases and J lost 8, with 4 bases in between. The CDR3 length is 12 residues. Germline CDR1 and CDR2: LGHNA and YNFKEQ.

This rearrangement joins TRBV2 to TRBJ2-7; 7 nucleotides line up with TRBD1. The V gene's germline CDR1 is SNHLY and CDR2 FYNNEI. Trimming took 6 bases from V and 5 from J; bases not matched to a gene: 7. The CDR3 is 13 residues long. DNA for the CDR3: TGTGCCAGCAGATATAAGGGGGCCCACGAGCAGTACTTC. This translates into CASRYKGAHEQYF.

The rearrangement uses TRBV27 and TRBJ1-4, with a possible D match to TRBD1 (5 bases). The CDR3 is made up of 12 amino acids. The V gene's germline CDR1 is MNHEY and CDR2 SMNVEV (reference sequence). The V and J ends lost 7 bases and 8 bases respectively, with 11 bases between them. The CDR3 DNA reads TGTGCCAGCATTGAGCGACAGGAAAAACTGTTTTTT. Translation gives CASIERQEKLFF. Using reference TRBV27 and TRBJ1-4 for the parts outside the CDR3, the full variable domain is EAQVTQNPRYLITVTGKKLTVTCSQNMNHEYMSWYRQDPGLGLRQIYYSMNVEVTDKGDVPEGYKVSRKEKRNFPLILESPSPNQTSLYFCASIERQEKLFFGSGTQLSVL.

The chain has TRBV5-1 and TRBJ2-1; the match to TRBD1 covers 12 bases. CDR3 length: 18 amino acids. The trim removed 4 bases at V and 4 bases at J, leaving 12 bases unmatched. Germline CDR1 SGHRS, CDR2 YFSETQ. The CDR3 here is CASSTRGGQGATYNEQFF. The DNA of the CDR3 is TGCGCCAGCAGCACCCGGGGGGGACAGGGGGCGACTTACAATGAGCAGTTCTTC.

The chain combines TRBV6-4 with TRBJ2-3; 7 bases are shared with TRBD2. With V trimmed by 4 bases and J by 0 bases, 10 bases remained unmatched. Germline assignment: CDR1 MRHNA and CDR2 SNTAGT. This CDR3 has 17 amino acids. CDR3 DNA: TGTGCCAGCAGTGCGGGTCGGGGGGACCCTAGCACAGATACGCAGTATTTT. It is translated as CASSAGRGDPSTDTQYF.

About this clone itself: At the DNA level, this CDR3 is encoded by other sequences in the same sample as well. J is TRBJ2-7 and V is TRBV27; 10 bases are shared with TRBD2. The germline V gene has CDR1 MNHEY and CDR2 SMNVEV (reference sequence). V lost 4 bases to trimming and J lost 2 bases; unmatched junction nucleotides: 2. The CDR3 sequence is 14 residues long. The CDR3 here is CASSYTSGAYEQYF. The CDR3 DNA reads TGTGCCAGCAGTTATACTAGCGGGGCCTACGAGCAGTACTTC.

V is TRBV6-1 and J is TRBJ1-6; 7 bases fit TRBD1. V shed 7 bases and J 7 bases; nucleotides not matched to a gene: 7. From germline, CDR1 is MNHNS and CDR2 SASEGT. The CDR3 runs 14 residues. The CDR3 DNA sequence: TGTGCCAGCAACTACGGGACAGAAAATTCACCCCTCCACTTT. This codes for CASNYGTENSPLHF.

This sequence joins TRBV6-1 and TRBJ1-1; no definite D call. The CDR3 runs 15 residues. The V gene's germline CDR1 is MNHNS and CDR2 SASEGT. V was pared by 2 bases and J by 8 bases, with 18 bases between. CDR3 protein: CASSEYPTTRVEAFF. In DNA, the CDR3 is TGTGCCAGCAGTGAATATCCCACGACCCGGGTGGAAGCTTTCTTT.

The chain combines TRBV7-9 with TRBJ2-7; 9 nucleotides align to TRBD1. Trimming at V came to 5 bases and at J to 5 bases, leaving 7 bases not matched to a gene. Germline V CDR1 and CDR2: SEHNR, FQNEAQ (reference sequence). This CDR3 is 14 amino acids long. CDR3: CASSPGQGLHEQYV. CDR3 bases: TGTGCCAGCAGCCCAGGACAGGGGCTTCACGAGCAGTACGTC.

This clone was observed a single time. CDR3 amino acids: CASDVTSGTGELFF. In DNA form, the CDR3 reads TGTGCCAGCGATGTGACTAGCGGTACCGGGGAGCTGTTTTTT. V gene TRBV28 combines with J gene TRBJ2-2; 9 bases are a match to TRBD2. J was trimmed by 5 bases and V by 8 bases; bases with no gene match: 6. In germline, CDR1 is MDHEN, CDR2 SYDVKM. The CDR3 consists of 14 residues.

The V and J genes are TRBV27 and TRBJ1-5, with 8 nucleotides matching TRBD1. Germline CDR1 and CDR2: MNHEY and SMNVEV (reference sequence). The CDR3 loop spans 15 amino acids. J was trimmed by 2 bases and V by 5 bases; bases with no gene match: 5. Here the CDR3 DNA reads TGTGCCAGCAGTGTCAGGGGGCAGGGCAATCAGCCCCAGCATTTT. Translating it yields CASSVRGQGNQPQHF.

The V gene is TRBV19, the J gene TRBJ2-1; TRBD2 is a possible D gene (5 bases). Germline-derived CDR1 and CDR2 are LNHDA and SQIVND (reference sequence). The V end lost 2 bases, the J end lost 7 bases, and 9 bases lay between the germline ends. This CDR3 region has 13 residues. CDR3 sequence: CASSIFGVNEQFF. In nucleotides, the CDR3 is TGTGCCAGTAGTATATTCGGGGTGAATGAGCAGTTCTTC.

The rearrangement links TRBV5-6 to TRBJ2-7, with D possibly matching TRBD2 (6 bases). Trimming shortened V by 0 bases and J by 0 bases, and 10 bases separated the two germline ends. The germline CDR1 and CDR2 sequences are SGHDT and YYEEEE. The CDR3 spans 15 residues. This CDR3 reads CASSLGGTGSYEQYV. CDR3 DNA: TGTGCCAGCAGCTTGGGTGGGACTGGCTCCTACGAGCAGTACGTC.

The V and J genes are TRBV7-9 and TRBJ2-5, with 9 bases matching TRBD1. V trimming: 5 bases; J trimming: 0 bases; junction bases outside the gene matches: 7. The CDR3 spans 16 residues. Germline CDR1 reads SEHNR; CDR2 reads FQNEAQ (reference sequence). The CDR3 protein is CASSDRGGLYQETQYF. The CDR3 DNA reads TGTGCCAGCAGCGACAGGGGGGGCCTGTACCAAGAGACCCAGTACTTC.

Notes on this clone: Other nucleotide sequences from this sample produce the same CDR3. This sequence joins TRBV7-2 and TRBJ1-5; unclear D gene. This CDR3 has 13 amino acids. Trimming pared 5 bases from V and 5 bases from J, leaving 10 bases between. Germline CDR1 SGHTA, CDR2 FQGNSA. CDR3 bases: TGTGCCAGCAGCCTTGGACTGGATCAGCCCCAGCATTTT. Its translation: CASSLGLDQPQHF.

The chain employs TRBV4-1 and TRBJ2-7, with TRBD2 identical over 16 bases. CDR3 length equals 15 residues. The ends lost 3 bases at V and 7 bases at J; junction bases unmatched: 3. Per the germline V gene, CDR1 is MGHRA and CDR2 is YSYEKL. The CDR3 coding sequence is TGCGCCAGCAGCCAGGGACTAGCGGGAGGGAGGGAGCAGTACTTC. This sequence encodes CASSQGLAGGREQYF.

Details on this clone: This specimen includes other DNA sequences encoding the same CDR3. The chain employs TRBV6-5 and TRBJ2-1, with D maybe TRBD1 (6 bases). This CDR3 has 12 amino acids. V shed 2 bases and J shed 10 bases, with 9 bases lying between them. Germline V lookup: CDR1 MNHEY, CDR2 SVGAGI. In DNA, the CDR3 is TGTGCCAGCAGTTACCCCGGACAGGAGCAGTTCTTC. Translated: CASSYPGQEQFF.

This clone showed up many times. The chain is built from TRBV19 and TRBJ2-5, with 7 bases identical to TRBD1. With 7 bases clipped from V and 5 bases from J, the junction kept 10 bases outside the gene matches. This CDR3 has 14 amino acids. Germline CDR1 LNHDA, CDR2 SQIVND (reference sequence). The CDR3 is CASNPTGIGETQYF. The CDR3 DNA sequence: TGTGCCAGTAATCCGACAGGGATCGGTGAGACCCAGTACTTC.

The gene calls are TRBV5-6 and TRBJ2-7; TRBD2 matches at 10 bases. This CDR3 comprises 14 residues. V shed 4 bases, J shed 2 bases, and the junction held 3 bases outside the gene matches. Germline CDR1 reads SGHDT; CDR2 reads YYEEEE. The CDR3 DNA sequence: TGTGCCAGCAGCGCGGGACTAGCGACCTACGAGCAGTACTTC. Amino acid sequence: CASSAGLATYEQYF.

This chain links TRBV19 with TRBJ1-2; 8 nucleotides agree with TRBD1. Germline CDR1 reads LNHDA; CDR2 reads SQIVND (reference sequence). Unmatched junction bases numbered 6, after V lost 7 bases and J lost 5 bases. The CDR3 loop spans 13 amino acids. The CDR3 is CASIHRGGYGYTF. In nucleotides, the CDR3 is TGTGCCAGTATCCACAGGGGGGGGTATGGCTACACCTTC.

This clone was detected a few times. J is TRBJ2-6 and V is TRBV5-6; 9 nucleotides align to TRBD1. V dropped 0 bases and J dropped 0; count of bases not matched to a gene: 4. Germline CDR1 reads SGHDT; CDR2 reads YYEEEE. The CDR3 extends over 18 amino acids. CDR3: CASSLGGTGSSGANVLTF. The CDR3 coding sequence is TGTGCCAGCAGCTTGGGTGGGACAGGGAGCTCTGGGGCCAACGTCCTGACTTTC. The complete variable domain, with remaining parts taken from reference TRBV5-6 and TRBJ2-6, reads DAGVTQSPTHLIKTRGQQVTLRCSPKSGHDTVSWYQQALGQGPQFIFQYYEEEERQRGNFPDRFSGHQFPNYSSELNVNALLLGDSALYLCASSLGGTGSSGANVLTFGAGSRLTVL.

CDR3 sequence (DNA): TGTGCCAGCAGAGCGTTAACAGGGACTGGGGCCAACGTCCTGACTTTC. Amino acid sequence: CASRALTGTGANVLTF. The rearrangement joins TRBV27 to TRBJ2-6, with D tentatively TRBD1 (6 bases). V was trimmed by 6 bases and J by 2 bases, leaving 14 bases between them. The CDR3 length is 16 residues. The germline V gene has CDR1 MNHEY and CDR2 SMNVEV (reference sequence).

This clone was counted only a few times. The genes are TRBV27 and TRBJ1-5; D possibly corresponds to TRBD1 (5 bases). CDR1 and CDR2 (germline): MNHEY, SMNVEV (reference sequence). The CDR3 consists of 12 residues. With 8 bases removed from V and 1 base from J, the gap between germline ends came to 6 bases. The DNA of the CDR3 is TGTGCCAGCTGGGGCAGCAATCAGCCCCAGCATTTT. This gives the protein CASWGSNQPQHF.

This chain's CDR3 is CASSVQGRDSPLHF. DNA for the CDR3: TGTGCCAGCAGTGTACAGGGTAGGGATTCACCCCTCCACTTT. This chain links TRBV2 with TRBJ1-6, with D perhaps TRBD1 (6 bases). CDR1 and CDR2 from the germline V gene are SNHLY and FYNNEI. This CDR3 region has 14 residues. The V end lost 4 bases, the J end lost 8 bases, and 12 bases lay between the germline ends. Together with reference TRBV2 and TRBJ1-6, the CDR3 gives the full variable domain: EPEVTQTPSHQVTQMGQEVILRCVPISNHLYFYWYRQILGQKVEFLVSFYNNEISEKSEIFDDQFSVERPDGSNFTLKIRSTKLEDSAMYFCASSVQGRDSPLHFGNGTRLTVT.

V and J are TRBV28 and TRBJ1-2; 8 bases are a match to TRBD1. CDR3 size: 14 residues. V shed 5 bases, J shed 4 bases, and the junction held 6 bases outside the gene matches. The germline V gene encodes CDR1 MDHEN and CDR2 SYDVKM. The CDR3 reads CASSQHGQGYGYTF. CDR3 DNA: TGTGCCAGCAGTCAGCACGGACAGGGCTATGGCTACACCTTC.

This rearrangement joins TRBV6-1 to TRBJ2-2; 14 bases map to TRBD2. The V gene's germline CDR1 is MNHNS and CDR2 SASEGT. Trimming cost V 4 bases and J 5 bases; bases outside gene matches: 3. The CDR3 spans 16 residues. The CDR3 DNA reads as TGTGCCAGCAGTGTAGGGACTAGCGGGGGTACCGGGGAGCTGTTTTTT. The encoded protein is CASSVGTSGGTGELFF.

V is TRBV27 and J is TRBJ1-2, with 8 bases fitting TRBD1. The junction had 3 bases not matched to a gene; V was cut back by 5 bases and J by 1 base. CDR3 size: 14 residues. Looked up from germline, CDR1 is MNHEY and CDR2 is SMNVEV (reference sequence). CDR3 loop: CASSPGQVNYGYTF. The CDR3 nucleotides are TGTGCCAGCAGTCCGGGACAGGTTAACTATGGCTACACCTTC.

The chain employs TRBV28 and TRBJ2-7; TRBD1 matches 8 bases. Germline V gives CDR1 MDHEN, CDR2 SYDVKM. This CDR3 spans 15 amino acids. J was trimmed by 0 bases and V by 5 bases; bases with no gene match: 6. CDR3 protein: CASSPGGPSSYEQYF. The CDR3 coding sequence is TGTGCCAGCAGTCCAGGGGGCCCAAGCTCCTACGAGCAGTACTTC.

This clone appeared once. The genes are TRBV30 and TRBJ1-5, with D possibly TRBD1 on 6 matching bases. The CDR3 covers 14 residues. The germline V gene encodes CDR1 GTSNPN and CDR2 SVGIG (reference sequence). Between the trimmed V and J ends, which lost 3 bases and 2 bases, there was a span of 11 bases. The CDR3: CAWSSGGGNQPQHF. In nucleotides, the CDR3 is TGTGCCTGGAGCAGCGGGGGCGGCAATCAGCCCCAGCATTTT.

The gene calls are TRBV5-1 and TRBJ1-1; 9 nucleotides line up with TRBD1. CDR1 and CDR2 (germline): SGHRS, YFSETQ. CDR3 length: 14 residues. V lost 4 bases, J lost 3 bases, and 4 bases stayed unmatched. CDR3 in amino acids: CASSPWDRDTEAFF. The DNA for the CDR3 is TGCGCCAGCAGCCCGTGGGACAGGGACACTGAAGCTTTCTTT.